A single sample is the source of the 12 T cell receptor delta chains below, sequenced in a study of gamma-delta T cells after stem cell transplantation. TCRdb reanalysed the RT-PCR reads with CATT. The sample includes 1,500 to 1,800 delta-chain clones, around 6% of them seen just once. The sequencing sample was made of gamma-delta T cells. Receptors originate from a human donor. It is not recorded whose cells these are; they may come from a transplant donor.

In its sample, this clone ranks as hyperexpanded. The sample holds other DNA sequences that translate to the same CDR3. The chain has TRDV2 and TRDJ1; D remains unclear. V lost 0 bases to trimming and J lost 4 bases, with 17 bases between them. This CDR3 has 16 residues. Germline lookup yields CDR1 GEAIGNYY and CDR2 EKD. The CDR3 spells CACDTVEDQTDDKLIF. The CDR3 coding sequence is TGTGCCTGTGACACCGTTGAAGATCAAACGGACGATAAACTCATCTTT.

Of note for this clone: A read error is likely here: a far larger clone is one base away. This chain links TRDV2 with TRDJ3; TRDD3 matches at 11 bases. There are 21 residues in the CDR3. The germline CDR1 and CDR2 sequences are GEAIGNYY and EKD. Losses at the gene ends were 0 bases for V and 2 bases for J; bases not matched to a gene: 11. The DNA for the CDR3 is TGTGCCTGTGACACCGCAGTGGGGGATACGACCCCCCCCTGGGACACCCGACAGATGTTTTTC. This codes for CACDTAVGDTTPPWDTRQMFF.

About this clone: The protein recorded in TCRdb matches a much larger clone and deviates from this DNA's translation at residue 10, suggesting a read error; the protein here is obtained by translating the DNA. The chain carries TRDV2 and TRDJ1; TRDD3 matches at 11 bases. CDR1 and CDR2 from the germline V gene are GEAIGNYY and EKD. This CDR3 has 18 residues. With 0 bases clipped from V and 1 base from J, the junction kept 9 bases outside the gene matches. This CDR3 reads CACDTVPGGYTITDKLIF. The CDR3 DNA reads TGTGCCTGTGACACCGTGCCTGGGGGATACACGATCACCGATAAACTCATCTTT.

This clone has a handful of counts. This likely stems from a read error, as it lies one base from a far larger clone. The identical CDR3 is also encoded by other nucleotide sequences in the sample. The V gene is TRDV2, the J gene TRDJ1, with 12 bases matching TRDD3. J was trimmed by 0 bases and V by 3 bases; bases with no gene match: 13. The germline CDR1 and CDR2 sequences are GEAIGNYY and EKD. The CDR3 is 19 residues long. CDR3 DNA: TGTGCCTGTGACGCCTACTGGGGGATACCCCCTGCCTACACCGATAAACTCATCTTT. This gives the protein CACDAYWGIPPAYTDKLIF.

This clone occurred a few times. For this DNA, TCRdb reports the protein of a much larger clone, which diverges at residue 19, most likely from a read error; the protein presented here is translated directly from the DNA. The chain has TRDV1 and TRDJ1; TRDD2 matches at 7 bases. CDR3 length: 20 residues. CDR1 is TSWWSYY, CDR2 QGS, per germline. CDR3 DNA sequence: TGTGCTCTTGGGGGCCTTTCCCTTCCCCCCTTCCTCGAGTACACCGATAAACTCACCTTT. Translating it yields CALGGLSLPPFLEYTDKLTF.

This clone was seen more than once but under ten times. This likely reflects a read error, since a far larger clone is one base away. Other DNA sequences within the sample encode an identical CDR3. The chain is built from TRDV1 and TRDJ2; 8 bases match TRDD2. Per germline, CDR1 TSWWSYY and CDR2 QGS. This CDR3 spans 23 amino acids. This CDR3 is CALDCTSYQSECAGAPGAAQLFF. DNA for the CDR3: TGTGCTCTTGACTGTACTTCCTACCAAAGTGAGTGTGCTGGGGCCCCAGGGGCAGCGCAACTCTTCTTT.

As regards this clone: A read error likely explains this, since a far larger clone differs by one base. The chain couples TRDV2 to TRDJ1; the D gene could be TRDD2 or TRDD3 (9 bases each). The ends were cut back, 5 bases at V and 0 bases at J, with 33 bases in the middle. Per germline, CDR1 GEAIGNYY and CDR2 EKD. This CDR3 contains 21 residues. CDR3 nucleotides: TGTGCCTGTGGCCTCCTTCCTACCGAGGCTACTGGGGGACAATACACCGATAAACTCATCTTT. It translates to CACGLLPTEATGGQYTDKLIF.

The V gene is TRDV2, the J gene TRDJ1, with D hard to call. The germline V gene encodes CDR1 GEAIGNYY and CDR2 EKD. Trimming cost V 3 bases and J 1 base, with 11 bases left between them. The CDR3 loop spans 14 amino acids. The CDR3 DNA sequence: TGTGCCTGTGACGAGATTAGGGGCACCGATAAACTCATCTTT. Its translation: CACDEIRGTDKLIF.

This clone was found a few times. The chain recombines TRDV2 with TRDJ1; 13 nucleotides align to TRDD3. Germline trimming cut 5 bases from V and 0 bases from J; bases unmatched to any gene: 26. The germline gives CDR1 GEAIGNYY, CDR2 EKD. The CDR3 spans 23 residues. The CDR3 protein is CACAPIPLPTTGGYGPYTDKLIF. The CDR3 bases are TGTGCCTGTGCCCCTATACCACTTCCTACAACTGGGGGATACGGGCCGTACACCGATAAACTCATCTTT.

As concerns this clone: A much larger clone is a single base away; this may be a read error. Other DNA sequences from this sample encode an identical CDR3 as well. The chain links TRDV1 to TRDJ1; 12 positions agree with TRDD3. The CDR3 contains 26 residues. Germline values: CDR1 TSWWSYY, CDR2 QGS. CDR3 sequence: CALGEATYVLLGDTLYPSFKGQKLIF. The CDR3 DNA reads TGTGCTCTTGGGGAAGCAACGTACGTTCTACTGGGGGATACCTTATACCCAAGTTTCAAGGGACAAAAACTAATCTTT.

This clone was counted a few times. This may stem from a read error, because a much larger clone lies one nucleotide away. Within the sample, other DNA sequences also encode this same CDR3. V is TRDV1 and J is TRDJ1, with 8 bases identical to TRDD2. This CDR3 contains 20 residues. J lost 0 bases, V lost 0 bases, and 15 bases had no gene match. Germline assignment: CDR1 TSWWSYY and CDR2 QGS. CDR3 sequence reads: CALGELRTSYDTEDTDKLIF. The CDR3 DNA reads TGTGCTCTTGGGGAACTCAGAACTTCCTACGATACGGAGGACACCGATAAACTCATCTTT.

By proportion, this clone is medium-sized. Since a far larger clone is one base different, this is likely a read error. The chain couples TRDV2 to TRDJ1, with 9 bases identical to TRDD3. Per the germline V gene, CDR1 is GEAIGNYY and CDR2 is EKD. This CDR3 has 14 residues. V lost 5 bases to trimming and J lost 5 bases; unmatched junction nucleotides: 8. CDR3 sequence reads: CACGALGDSDKLIF. The DNA for the CDR3 is TGTGCCTGTGGAGCCCTGGGGGATTCTGATAAACTCATCTTT.